These T cell receptor beta chains were read from a single sample in a study of T cell repertoires in cytomegalovirus infection. In TCRdb, the reads were re-called with MiXCR into one record per CDR3 protein. The table shows about 140,000 distinct CDR3 sequences, with about 6.3% occurring only once. The sequenced sample consisted of PBMCs. All receptors derive from a human donor in good health (CMV status not recorded). Some clones in this sample may be carry-over from other donors' samples. Each CDR3 is given with its conserved first and last residue. Fields, in order: CDR3 protein, CDR3 DNA, clone size, J gene, V gene, D gene, CDR3 length. D genes are given only for firm matches. Clone size appears in some rows only: once, few, many, or a class for an expanded clone.

CDR3 protein: CASRSDSYTQYF
CDR3 DNA: TGTGCCAGCAGAAGCGACAGCTATACGCAGTATTTT
clone size: many
J gene: TRBJ2-3
V gene: TRBV6-2/TRBV6-3
D gene: NA
CDR3 length: 12

CDR3 protein: CASSLHFDTEAFF
CDR3 DNA: TGTGCCAGCAGCTTACACTTCGACACTGAAGCTTTCTTT
clone size: many
J gene: TRBJ1-1
V gene: TRBV7-3
D gene: NA
CDR3 length: 13

CDR3 protein: CASSPPPGSNYEQYF
CDR3 DNA: TGTGCCAGCAGTCCCCCCCCGGGCAGTAACTACGAGCAGTACTTC
clone size: NA
J gene: TRBJ2-7
V gene: TRBV12-3/TRBV12-4
D gene: NA
CDR3 length: 15

CDR3 protein: CASSPRGAGNTIYF
CDR3 DNA: TGTGCCAGCAGCCCCCGGGGGGCAGGAAACACCATATATTTT
clone size: many
J gene: TRBJ1-3
V gene: TRBV7-2
D gene: NA
CDR3 length: 14

CDR3 protein: CASSPISPPGNTIYF
CDR3 DNA: TGTGCCAGCAGCCCCATTTCCCCCCCTGGAAACACCATATATTTT
clone size: many
J gene: TRBJ1-3
V gene: TRBV7-9
D gene: NA
CDR3 length: 15

CDR3 protein: CASSLNRGPNSPLHF
CDR3 DNA: TGTGCCAGCAGCTTAAACAGGGGGCCTAATTCACCCCTCCACTTT
clone size: many
J gene: TRBJ1-6
V gene: TRBV7-2
D gene: TRBD1
CDR3 length: 15

CDR3 protein: CASSQRTGGKNEAFF
CDR3 DNA: TGTGCCAGCAGCCAGAGGACAGGGGGCAAGAATGAAGCTTTCTTT
clone size: few
J gene: TRBJ1-1
V gene: TRBV11-1
D gene: TRBD1
CDR3 length: 15

CDR3 protein: CASSPTSGGAYNEQFF
CDR3 DNA: TGTGCCAGCAGCCCAACTAGCGGGGGGGCCTACAATGAGCAGTTCTTC
clone size: few
J gene: TRBJ2-1
V gene: TRBV14
D gene: TRBD2
CDR3 length: 16

CDR3 protein: CASSSLQGNTGELFF
CDR3 DNA: TGTGCCAGCAGCTCCCTACAGGGGAACACCGGGGAGCTGTTTTTT
clone size: many
J gene: TRBJ2-2
V gene: TRBV7-2
D gene: NA
CDR3 length: 15

CDR3 protein: CASSPLGRTGELFF
CDR3 DNA: TGTGCCAGCAGTCCCCTAGGGCGCACCGGGGAGCTGTTTTTT
clone size: few
J gene: TRBJ2-2
V gene: TRBV6-6
D gene: NA
CDR3 length: 14

CDR3 protein: CASSSLIGELFF
CDR3 DNA: TGTGCCAGCAGCTCGCTTATCGGGGAGCTGTTTTTT
clone size: few
J gene: TRBJ2-2
V gene: TRBV5-4
D gene: NA
CDR3 length: 12

CDR3 protein: CSVVPGYTF
CDR3 DNA: TGCAGCGTTGTCCCTGGCTACACCTTC
clone size: many
J gene: TRBJ1-2
V gene: TRBV29-1
D gene: NA
CDR3 length: 9

CDR3 protein: CASSILQGASGYTF
CDR3 DNA: TGTGCCAGTAGTATTCTCCAGGGGGCATCTGGCTACACCTTC
clone size: many
J gene: TRBJ1-2
V gene: TRBV19
D gene: TRBD1
CDR3 length: 14

CDR3 protein: CASSWGGGTNGYTF
CDR3 DNA: TGTGCCAGCAGCTGGGGTGGAGGGACGAATGGCTACACCTTC
clone size: NA
J gene: TRBJ1-2
V gene: TRBV28
D gene: NA
CDR3 length: 14

CDR3 protein: CATKRDSPGEAFF
CDR3 DNA: TGTGCCACTAAAAGGGACAGTCCTGGTGAAGCTTTCTTT
clone size: many
J gene: TRBJ1-1
V gene: TRBV2
D gene: TRBD1
CDR3 length: 13

CDR3 protein: CASSLGPASSYEQYF
CDR3 DNA: TGTGCCAGCAGCTTAGGGCCCGCTAGCTCCTACGAGCAGTACTTC
clone size: many
J gene: TRBJ2-7
V gene: TRBV7-8
D gene: NA
CDR3 length: 15

CDR3 protein: CASSPSPDPSTDTQYF
CDR3 DNA: TGTGCCAGCTCACCAAGCCCTGATCCTAGCACAGATACGCAGTATTTT
clone size: NA
J gene: TRBJ2-3
V gene: TRBV18
D gene: NA
CDR3 length: 16

CDR3 protein: CSARKTAGNYEQYF
CDR3 DNA: TGCAGTGCTAGAAAGACAGCGGGGAACTACGAGCAGTACTTC
clone size: many
J gene: TRBJ2-7
V gene: TRBV20-1
D gene: TRBD2
CDR3 length: 14

CDR3 protein: CSARDPNRVTDTQYF
CDR3 DNA: TGCAGTGCTAGAGATCCGAACAGGGTCACAGATACGCAGTATTTT
clone size: many
J gene: TRBJ2-3
V gene: TRBV20-1
D gene: NA
CDR3 length: 15

CDR3 protein: CASSLQPRETQYF
CDR3 DNA: TGTGCCAGCAGCTTACAGCCTCGGGAGACCCAGTACTTC
clone size: few
J gene: TRBJ2-5
V gene: TRBV7-3
D gene: NA
CDR3 length: 13

CDR3 protein: CASSIREGANEKLFF
CDR3 DNA: TGTGCCAGCAGTATCAGGGAAGGTGCTAATGAAAAACTGTTTTTT
clone size: few
J gene: TRBJ1-4
V gene: TRBV28
D gene: NA
CDR3 length: 15

CDR3 protein: CSAKRQVMNTEAFF
CDR3 DNA: TGCAGCGCGAAACGACAGGTGATGAACACTGAAGCTTTCTTT
clone size: few
J gene: TRBJ1-1
V gene: TRBV29-1
D gene: NA
CDR3 length: 14

CDR3 protein: CASRSQENYGYTF
CDR3 DNA: TGTGCCAGCAGATCCCAGGAGAACTATGGCTACACCTTC
clone size: many
J gene: TRBJ1-2
V gene: TRBV6-2/TRBV6-3
D gene: NA
CDR3 length: 13

CDR3 protein: CSARSGRNTEAFF
CDR3 DNA: TGCAGTGCTAGATCCGGCAGGAACACTGAAGCTTTCTTT
clone size: few
J gene: TRBJ1-1
V gene: TRBV20-1
D gene: NA
CDR3 length: 13

CDR3 protein: CASSHRQDFQETQYF
CDR3 DNA: TGTGCCAGCAGCCACCGCCAGGACTTCCAAGAGACCCAGTACTTC
clone size: NA
J gene: TRBJ2-5
V gene: TRBV2
D gene: NA
CDR3 length: 15

CDR3 protein: CASSLAARGSTNEKLFF
CDR3 DNA: TGTGCCAGCAGCTTAGCTGCCAGGGGCTCAACTAATGAAAAACTGTTTTTT
clone size: NA
J gene: TRBJ1-4
V gene: TRBV7-2
D gene: NA
CDR3 length: 17

CDR3 protein: CASSLAAGGSRGYTF
CDR3 DNA: TGTGCCAGCAGCTTAGCGGCAGGGGGTTCCCGTGGCTACACCTTC
clone size: many
J gene: TRBJ1-2
V gene: TRBV7-9
D gene: TRBD1
CDR3 length: 15